This TCR beta chain comes out of a study of persistence of HIV-infected CD4 T cells. Study outcomes and limitations: TCRbeta richness was lower in CMV- and Gag-responding cells than in anti-CD3/anti-CD28-responding cells. Degenerate expanded CDR3beta sequences were enriched among CMV- and Gag-responding cells. Bulk TCR data could not be restricted to HIV-1-infected CMV-responding cells.

This was the immunoSEQ version 4 assay in survey mode. The protocol was immunoSEQ multiplex PCR, while the TCRdb copy is restricted to in-frame clones and leaves out a portion. The sample contains approximately 30,000 clones, roughly four fifths of which appear only once. Comment on this clone: Antigen unknown.

The germline V and J ends were trimmed by 0 bases and 5 bases, with 6 bases remaining between them. This CDR3 comprises 14 residues. Germline CDR1 SGHNT, CDR2 YYREEE (reference sequence). Stimulation used approximately 9.5 ug/mL lysate from CMV-infected fibroblasts. CD40L/CD69 double-negative CD45RO-high memory CD4+ T cells were collected. Donors had undetectable plasma HIV-1 RNA, under 50 copies/mL, for 4+ years. This rearrangement joins TRBV5-4 to TRBJ1-6; D gene unclear. This material consisted of CD4+ T cells sorted from PBMCs after approximately 19-hour stimulation, taken from a patient who received antiretroviral therapy. The receptor's source is an adult man with HIV who was CMV-seropositive. The DNA of the CDR3 is TGTGCCAGCAGCTTGGGGCAAAATAATTCACCCCTCCACTTT. Protein product: CASSLGQNNSPLHF.